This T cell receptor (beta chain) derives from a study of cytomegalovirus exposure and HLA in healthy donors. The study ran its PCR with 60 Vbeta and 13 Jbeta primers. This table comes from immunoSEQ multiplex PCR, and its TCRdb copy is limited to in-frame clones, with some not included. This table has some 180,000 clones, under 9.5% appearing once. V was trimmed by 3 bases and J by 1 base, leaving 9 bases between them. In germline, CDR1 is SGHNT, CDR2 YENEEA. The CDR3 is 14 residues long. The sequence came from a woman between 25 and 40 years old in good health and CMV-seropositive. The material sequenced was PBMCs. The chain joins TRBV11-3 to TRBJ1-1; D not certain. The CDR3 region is CASSLEGENTEAFF. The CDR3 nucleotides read TGTGCCAGCAGCTTGGAGGGCGAGAACACTGAAGCTTTCTTT. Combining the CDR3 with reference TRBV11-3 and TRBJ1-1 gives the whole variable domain EAGVVQSPRYKIIEKKQPVAFWCNPISGHNTLYWYLQNLGQGPELLIRYENEEAVDDSQLPKDRFSAERLKGVDSTLKIQPAELGDSAVYLCASSLEGENTEAFFGQGTRLTVV.